The 6 T cell receptor beta chains below come from one sample, sequenced in a study of lymphopenia after photon versus proton radiotherapy (dated by TCRdb to the late 2010s). Libraries were prepared through the immunoSEQ multiplex PCR assay. This immuneACCESS table, as held by TCRdb, lists in-frame sequences with V and J called but not all clones. Of the missing ones, under half trace to an unresolved V gene in checked studies; the others have no known cause. Here the sample has 50,000 to 70,000 clones; 87% occur a single time. The ten largest clones represent roughly 13% of the sample. The specimen comprised peripheral blood, sampled from a patient treated with proton-based radiotherapy. The receptors derive from an elderly man with esophageal cancer.

The chain carries TRBV19 and TRBJ1-2, with TRBD1 as a possible D gene (6 bases). This CDR3 region has 14 residues. Per the germline V gene, CDR1 is LNHDA and CDR2 is SQIVND (reference sequence). With 3 bases removed from V and 7 bases from J, the gap between germline ends came to 15 bases. The CDR3, as DNA: TGTGCCAGTAGTATTTATGACTACAGGGCTGGCTACACCTTC. Protein product: CASSIYDYRAGYTF. The variable domain in full, with the rest retrieved from reference TRBV19 and TRBJ1-2, is DGGITQSPKYLFRKEGQNVTLSCEQNLNHDAMYWYRQDPGQGLRLIYYSQIVNDFQKGDIAEGYSVSREKKESFPLTVTSAQKNPTAFYLCASSIYDYRAGYTFGSGTRLTVV.

The chain uses TRBV18 and TRBJ2-6; TRBD2 might be the D (6 bases). V lost 4 bases, J lost 4 bases, and 17 bases lay in between. Germline values: CDR1 KGHSH, CDR2 LQKENI. The CDR3 extends over 17 amino acids. CDR3 nucleotide sequence: TGTGCCAGCTCACGTGGGATAGGGACTGGAGGGGCCAACGTCCTGACTTTC. Translated, it gives CASSRGIGTGGANVLTF.

The chain links TRBV6-6 to TRBJ2-3, with a tentative D call TRBD2 (5 bases). The germline V gene has CDR1 MNHNY and CDR2 SVGAGI (reference sequence). V was pared by 11 bases and J by 0 bases, with 12 bases between. The CDR3 has 13 residues. CDR3 DNA: TGTGCCGGCTCTGGCGGGAGCACAGATACGCAGTATTTT. This sequence encodes CAGSGGSTDTQYF.

The rearrangement uses TRBV28 and TRBJ2-2; 10 nucleotides agree with TRBD2. Germline V gene sequence: CDR1 MDHEN, CDR2 SYDVKM. This CDR3 comprises 20 residues. V trimming: 7 bases; J trimming: 5 bases; junction bases outside the gene matches: 22. Written as DNA, the CDR3 is TGTGCCAGCAAACCGGGAGGCCTCTCTAGCGGGAGAGATTGGACCGGGGAGCTGTTTTTT. The encoded protein is CASKPGGLSSGRDWTGELFF.

This chain connects TRBV5-4 to TRBJ1-1; no firm D call. Deletions cut 4 bases from V and 1 base from J, with 17 bases between. CDR1 is SGHNT, CDR2 YYREEE, per germline (reference sequence). This CDR3 region has 16 residues. The CDR3 sequence is CASSPGRPLTNTEAFF. CDR3 bases: TGTGCCAGCAGCCCCGGTAGGCCGTTAACGAACACTGAAGCTTTCTTT.

This sequence joins TRBV4-1 and TRBJ2-7; D gene ambiguous. The V end lost 0 bases, the J end lost 5 bases, and 14 bases lay between the germline ends. The CDR3 extends over 15 amino acids. CDR1 and CDR2 from the germline V gene are MGHRA and YSYEKL. CDR3 nucleotide sequence: TGCGCCAGCAGCCAAGAAGGCAGGACCCCTAACGAGCAGTACTTC. Amino acids: CASSQEGRTPNEQYF.